The subject of this entry is one T cell receptor beta chain. Its matching antigen is unknown. This record comes from a study of T cell responses to AZD1222 COVID-19 vaccine. In germline, CDR1 is SGHVS, CDR2 FNYEAQ. CDR3 length equals 17 residues. Trimming at V came to 1 base and at J to 5 bases, leaving 11 bases not matched to a gene. The method was immunoSEQ multiplex PCR; TCRdb's version includes in-frame clones alone and lacks a portion of them. The data contain 150,000 to 200,000 clones, 90% to 95% of them singletons. Study-level points and caveats: Only five or six people who got AZD1222 tested seropositive at baseline. A mostly white British donor set with more females was recruited, and clonal diversity was possibly underestimated.

The TCR sequence derives from an adult who received the AZD1222 COVID-19 vaccine. The chain couples TRBV7-6 to TRBJ2-5, with 9 bases that match TRBD1. The sample was peripheral blood, taken 28 days after the second AZD1222 dose. In DNA form, the CDR3 reads TGTGCCAGCAGCTTAGTGGGGGCGACAGGGGGGCAGGAGACCCAGTACTTC. Its translation is CASSLVGATGGQETQYF.